Here is one TCR beta chain with its context. TCRdb reprocessed the 5' RACE reads and stores each CDR3 protein as one record, lacking DNA. The sample totals just under 150,000 distinct CDR3 sequences. The data belong to a study of T cells expressing NK-cell markers. Study-level information: Eight donors were sequenced, seven testing HCMV-seropositive and one testing seronegative.

The CDR3 extends over 15 amino acids. Germline lookup yields CDR1 MNHNS and CDR2 SASEGT. This receptor was taken from a man aged 18 to 30 in good health. This sequence joins TRBV6-1 and TRBJ2-7; TCRdb's assignment of TRBD1 cannot be checked, as there is no DNA. Sequencing used blood T cells: a sorted CD56 or NKG2C T cell subset, CD4+ or CD8+ T cells, or bulk PBMC T cells (not recorded which). The CDR3 here is CASRIGQGGSYEQYF.